This paragraph reports one T cell receptor beta chain. In germline, CDR1 is LGHNA, CDR2 YSLEER. The CDR3 has 15 amino acids. The V and J ends lost 0 bases and 6 bases respectively, with 11 bases between them. This table comes from immunoSEQ multiplex PCR, and its TCRdb copy is limited to in-frame clones, with some not included. Among over 120,000 clones listed, about 86% were seen once. The sample originates from a study of blood T cell repertoires in COVID-19. The clonotype comes from a human donor in a cohort sampled during active COVID-19. The rearrangement links TRBV4-3 to TRBJ2-2; no firm D call. The sequencing input was peripheral blood. CDR3 region: CASSQDFTSPGELFF. The CDR3 DNA reads TGCGCCAGCAGCCAAGATTTTACCAGTCCCGGGGAGCTGTTTTTT.